These 2 T cell receptor beta chains originate from one sample sequenced in a study of blood T cells in healthy people across ages. The use of a sample-barcoded 5' primer and a J-beta primer mix characterized a second PCR of roughly 7 to 11 cycles. One entry per CDR3 protein, called by TCRdb with MiXCR from the 5' RACE reads. The sample has about 1,400,000 distinct CDR3 sequences, roughly 60% seen once; the top ten hold about 6.7%. Sequencing input: blood. All receptors derive from a young man in good health.

This rearrangement joins TRBV7-8 to TRBJ2-1; 13 nucleotides agree with TRBD2. Trimming took 4 bases from V and 7 from J; bases not matched to a gene: 16. CDR3 size: 19 residues. Germline loops: CDR1 SGHVS, CDR2 FQNEAQ. CDR3 DNA sequence: TGTGCCAGCAGCTCCCTAGGGATACTAGCGGGAGGGCCGGTGAATGAGCAGTTCTTC. Translated: CASSSLGILAGGPVNEQFF.

V gene TRBV18 combines with J gene TRBJ2-1; 8 bases fit TRBD1. Trimming took 2 bases from V and 5 from J; bases not matched to a gene: 8. The CDR3 contains 16 residues. CDR1 is KGHSH and CDR2 is LQKENI in the germline V gene. The CDR3: CASSPAGTGVDNEQFF. In DNA, the CDR3 is TGTGCCAGCTCACCAGCCGGGACAGGAGTAGACAATGAGCAGTTCTTC. Drawing the rest from reference TRBV18 and TRBJ2-1, the complete variable domain is NAGVMQNPRHLVRRRGQEARLRCSPMKGHSHVYWYRQLPEEGLKFMVYLQKENIIDESGMPKERFSAEFPKEGPSILRIQQVVRGDSAAYFCASSPAGTGVDNEQFFGPGTRLTVL.